The 14 T cell receptor beta chains below come from one sample, sequenced in a study of T cells in Graves' hyperthyroidism and ophthalmopathy. The source material, RNA transcripts, was used to amplify TCR beta CDR3 regions. Researchers ran a first-round RT-PCR on the TCR CDR3 using the HTBI primer set. TCRdb recomputed calls from the multiplex PCR reads with MiXCR, one row per CDR3 protein. The table has about 700,000 distinct CDR3 sequences, around 15% seen once. Sequencing was carried out using blood. The receptors were gathered from a woman aged 18-30 years with Graves' hyperthyroidism.

This clonotype has a count of ten or more. This chain joins TRBV16 and TRBJ2-7; either TRBD1 or TRBD2 may supply D (5 bases each). With 2 bases removed from V and 6 bases from J, the gap between germline ends came to 11 bases. Per the germline V gene, CDR1 is KGHSY and CDR2 is FQNENV. This CDR3 spans 13 amino acids. The CDR3 nucleotides are TGTGCCAGCAGCCAACTACAGGCGGGCGAGCAGTACTTC. This sequence encodes CASSQLQAGEQYF.

For this clonotype: A junction boundary mismatches the germline segment, possibly from a read error. This sequence joins TRBV19 and TRBJ1-1; D is ambiguous. Germline loops: CDR1 LNHDA, CDR2 SQIVND (reference sequence). The CDR3 sequence is 13 residues long. As DNA, the CDR3 is TGTGCTAGTAGTAAGACTATGGGGACTGAAGCTTTCTTT. It encodes CASSKTMGTEAFF.

This clonotype was detected many times. The gene calls are TRBV5-1 and TRBJ2-5, with D perhaps matching TRBD1 (6 bases). The germline V gene encodes CDR1 SGHRS and CDR2 YFSETQ. V lost 2 bases and J lost 0, with 20 bases in between. CDR3 length: 18 residues. DNA of the CDR3: TGCGCCAGCAGCTTTGTGATCGGGCAGGGGCCAGACCAAGAGACCCAGTACTTC. Translated, it gives CASSFVIGQGPDQETQYF.

This chain joins TRBV20-1 and TRBJ2-7, with 13 bases lining up with TRBD2. V shed 1 base, J shed 3 bases, and the junction held 6 bases outside the gene matches. The CDR3 has 16 residues. Germline values: CDR1 DFQATT, CDR2 SNEGSKA (reference sequence). The CDR3 DNA follows: TGCAGTGCTAGAGGGGGGACTAGCGGGACACTCTACGAGCAGTACTTC. This encodes CSARGGTSGTLYEQYF.

This clonotype has just a few counts. The chain combines TRBV13 with TRBJ2-2; no clear D. Germline V gene data show CDR1 as PRHDT and CDR2 as FYEKMQ (reference sequence). Between the trimmed V and J ends, which lost 0 bases and 1 base, there was a span of 6 bases. This CDR3 spans 15 amino acids. The CDR3 region is CASSLGHRNTGELFF. The CDR3 nucleotides are TGTGCCAGCAGCTTAGGGCACCGGAACACCGGGGAGCTGTTTTTT. Variable domain in full (rest from reference TRBV13 and TRBJ2-2): AAGVIQSPRHLIKEKRETATLKCYPIPRHDTVYWYQQGPGQDPQFLISFYEKMQSDKGSIPDRFSAQQFSDYHSELNMSSLELGDSALYFCASSLGHRNTGELFFGEGSRLTVL.

On this clonotype itself: This may arise from a read error, as a much more abundant clone is one base away. V and J are TRBV7-3 and TRBJ2-3, with TRBD2 matching 9 bases. CDR3 size: 16 residues. Trimming removed 3 bases from V and 4 bases from J; junction bases left unmatched: 8. CDR1 is SGHTA and CDR2 is FQGTGA in the germline V gene. CDR3 sequence (DNA): TGTGCCAGCAGCTTTAGCGGGAGAGGGGGCTCAGATACGCAGTATTTT. Its translation: CASSFSGRGGSDTQYF.

This clonotype showed up many times. This rearrangement joins TRBV28 to TRBJ1-2; no definite D call. The CDR3 has 13 amino acids. Trimming left V 3 bases short and J 8 bases short, with 13 bases between. Germline V gene sequence: CDR1 MDHEN, CDR2 SYDVKM. Here the CDR3 reads CASSFLIVGGYTF. The DNA of the CDR3 is TGTGCCAGCAGTTTCCTCATAGTGGGCGGCTACACCTTC.

V and J are TRBV7-9 and TRBJ1-2; a weak D match, TRBD1 (5 bases). V was cut by 7 bases and J by 2 bases, with 14 bases left in between. CDR1 is SEHNR, CDR2 FQNEAQ, per germline (reference sequence). The CDR3 sequence is 14 residues long. CDR3 in amino acids: CASTPRAGNYGYTF. Here the CDR3 DNA reads TGTGCCAGCACCCCTCGGGCAGGGAACTATGGCTACACCTTC.

This clonotype came up a few times. The rearrangement joins TRBV7-6 to TRBJ2-1; 10 bases agree with TRBD2. The V segment lost 5 bases and the J segment 2 bases; nucleotides outside the gene matches: 6. The CDR3 totals 16 residues. Germline V gene data show CDR1 as SGHVS and CDR2 as FNYEAQ. The CDR3 coding sequence is TGTGCCAGCAGCGCGACCACTAGCGGGACCTACAATGAGCAGTTCTTC. This encodes CASSATTSGTYNEQFF.

A few counts support this clonotype. The chain uses TRBV29-1 and TRBJ2-7; weak D call: TRBD2 (6 bases). CDR1 SQVTM and CDR2 ANQGSEA come from the germline V gene. There are 13 residues in the CDR3. The V gene lost 3 bases and the J gene lost 5 bases, with 14 bases spanning the gap. The CDR3 sequence is CSVDGWGDHEQYF. The DNA for the CDR3 is TGCAGCGTTGACGGGTGGGGGGACCACGAGCAGTACTTC.

This clonotype has a count of ten or more. The chain links TRBV6-1 to TRBJ1-5; possibly TRBD1 for D (6 bases). Germline CDR1 and CDR2: MNHNS and SASEGT. V lost 6 bases and J 1 base, leaving 13 bases between the germline ends. There are 15 residues in the CDR3. For the CDR3, the DNA is TGTGCCAGCAGCCGTACAGGGCTCAGCAATCAGCCCCAGCATTTT. Residues: CASSRTGLSNQPQHF.

The V call is TRBV4-1, the J call TRBJ2-1, with unresolved D. Germline CDR1 reads MGHRA; CDR2 reads YSYEKL. Deletions cut 0 bases from V and 7 bases from J, with 13 bases between. The CDR3 consists of 15 residues. The DNA of the CDR3 is TGCGCCAGCAGCCAAGATTTTAATTGGGCGAATGAGCAGTTCTTC. Translation gives CASSQDFNWANEQFF.

The genes are TRBV7-8 and TRBJ2-3; 13 positions match TRBD2. Trimming cost V 3 bases and J 2 bases; bases outside gene matches: 8. The CDR3 contains 18 residues. Germline lookup yields CDR1 SGHVS and CDR2 FQNEAQ. DNA for the CDR3: TGTGCCAGCAGCTTGTTAGGACTAGCGGGAGCCCCCACAGATACGCAGTATTTT. This sequence encodes CASSLLGLAGAPTDTQYF.

The chain joins TRBV4-3 to TRBJ2-1; 13 positions agree with TRBD2. Per germline, CDR1 LGHNA and CDR2 YSLEER. This CDR3 has 20 residues. The V and J ends lost 4 bases and 2 bases, in that order; junction bases with no gene match: 14. The CDR3: CASSPHIAYGTSGAYNEQFF. The CDR3 bases are TGCGCCAGCAGCCCTCATATTGCATACGGGACTAGCGGGGCCTACAATGAGCAGTTCTTC.